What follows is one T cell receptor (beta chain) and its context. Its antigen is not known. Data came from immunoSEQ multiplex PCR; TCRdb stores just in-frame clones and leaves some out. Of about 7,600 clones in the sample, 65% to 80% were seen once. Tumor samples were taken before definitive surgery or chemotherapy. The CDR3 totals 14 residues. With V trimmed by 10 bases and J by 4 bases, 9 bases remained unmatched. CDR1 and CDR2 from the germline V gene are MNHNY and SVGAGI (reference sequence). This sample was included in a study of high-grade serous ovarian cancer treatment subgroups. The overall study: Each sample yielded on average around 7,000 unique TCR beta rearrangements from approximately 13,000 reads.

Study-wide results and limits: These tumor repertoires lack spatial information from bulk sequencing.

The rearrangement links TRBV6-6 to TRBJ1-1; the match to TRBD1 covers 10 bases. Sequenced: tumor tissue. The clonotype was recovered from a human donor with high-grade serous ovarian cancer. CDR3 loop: CAISEGQGSTEAFF. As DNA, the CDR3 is TGTGCCATCAGCGAGGGACAGGGGAGCACTGAAGCTTTCTTT.